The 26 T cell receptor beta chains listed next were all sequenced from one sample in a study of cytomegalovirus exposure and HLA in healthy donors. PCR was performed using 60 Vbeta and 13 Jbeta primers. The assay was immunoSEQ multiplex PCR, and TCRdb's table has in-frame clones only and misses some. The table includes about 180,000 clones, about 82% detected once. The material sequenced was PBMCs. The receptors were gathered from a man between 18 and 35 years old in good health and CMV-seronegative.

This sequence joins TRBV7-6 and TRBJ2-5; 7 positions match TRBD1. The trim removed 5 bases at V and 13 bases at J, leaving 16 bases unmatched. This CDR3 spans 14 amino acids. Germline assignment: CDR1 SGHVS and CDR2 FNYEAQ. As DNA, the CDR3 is TGTGCCAGCAGCCAATCCGGGACAGCCCGTCCACCGTACTTC. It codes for CASSQSGTARPPYF. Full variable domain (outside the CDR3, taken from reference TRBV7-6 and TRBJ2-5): GAGVSQSPRYKVTKRGQDVALRCDPISGHVSLYWYRQALGQGPEFLTYFNYEAQQDKSGLPNDRFSAERPEGSISTLTIQRTEQRDSAMYRCASSQSGTARPPYFGPGTRLLVL.

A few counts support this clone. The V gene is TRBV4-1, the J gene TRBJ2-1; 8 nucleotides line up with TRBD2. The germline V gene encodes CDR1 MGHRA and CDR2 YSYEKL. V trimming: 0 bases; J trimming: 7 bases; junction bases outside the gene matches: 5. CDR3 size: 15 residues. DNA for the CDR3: TGCGCCAGCAGCCAAGAGTCGGCGGGGGGAAATGAGCAGTTCTTC. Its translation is CASSQESAGGNEQFF.

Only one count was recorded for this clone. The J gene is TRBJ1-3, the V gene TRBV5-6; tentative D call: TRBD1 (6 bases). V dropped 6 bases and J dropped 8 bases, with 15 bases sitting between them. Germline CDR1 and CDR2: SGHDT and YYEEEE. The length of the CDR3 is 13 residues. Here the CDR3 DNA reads TGTGCCAGCATCCAGGTCCAGGGGCACACCATATATTTT. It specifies CASIQVQGHTIYF.

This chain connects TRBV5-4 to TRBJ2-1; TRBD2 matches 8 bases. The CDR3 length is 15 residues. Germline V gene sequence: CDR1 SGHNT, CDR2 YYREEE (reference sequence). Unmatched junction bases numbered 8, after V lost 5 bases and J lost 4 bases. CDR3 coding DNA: TGTGCCAGCAGACCCCGGGGGGGCGGGTACAATGAGCAGTTCTTC. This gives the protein CASRPRGGGYNEQFF. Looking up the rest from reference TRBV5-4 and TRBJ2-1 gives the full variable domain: ETGVTQSPTHLIKTRGQQVTLRCSSQSGHNTVSWYQQALGQGPQFIFQYYREEENGRGNFPPRFSGLQFPNYSSELNVNALELDDSALYLCASRPRGGGYNEQFFGPGTRLTVL.

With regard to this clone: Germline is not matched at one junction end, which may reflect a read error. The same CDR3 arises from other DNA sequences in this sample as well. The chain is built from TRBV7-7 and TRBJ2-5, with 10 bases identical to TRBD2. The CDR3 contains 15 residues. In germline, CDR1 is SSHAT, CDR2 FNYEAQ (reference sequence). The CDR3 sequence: CASSLGLAGVETQYF. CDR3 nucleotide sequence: TGTGCTAGCAGCTTAGGGCTAGCGGGGGTGGAGACCCAGTACTTC.

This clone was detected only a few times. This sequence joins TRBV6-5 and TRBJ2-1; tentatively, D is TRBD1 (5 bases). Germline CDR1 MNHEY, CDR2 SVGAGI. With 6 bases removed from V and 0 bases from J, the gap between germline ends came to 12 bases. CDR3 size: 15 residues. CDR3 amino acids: CASSSTASSYNEQFF. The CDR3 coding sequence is TGTGCCAGCAGCTCGACAGCTAGCTCCTACAATGAGCAGTTCTTC.

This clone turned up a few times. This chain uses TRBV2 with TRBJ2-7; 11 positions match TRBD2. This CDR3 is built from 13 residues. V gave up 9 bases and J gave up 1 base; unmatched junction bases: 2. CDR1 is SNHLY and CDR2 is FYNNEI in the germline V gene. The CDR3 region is CARTSGSSYEQYF. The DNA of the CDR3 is TGTGCCAGAACTAGCGGGAGTTCCTACGAGCAGTACTTC.

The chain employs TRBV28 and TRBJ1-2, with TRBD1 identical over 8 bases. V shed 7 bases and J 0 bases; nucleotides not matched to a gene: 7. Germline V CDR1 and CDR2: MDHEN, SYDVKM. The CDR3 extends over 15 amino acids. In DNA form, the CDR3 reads TGTGCCAGCACCTTTCCGACAGGGGCTAACTATGGCTACACCTTC. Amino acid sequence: CASTFPTGANYGYTF.

The CDR3 loop reads CASLTGGSYEQYF. CDR3 nucleotide sequence: TGTGCCAGTCTGACAGGGGGCTCCTACGAGCAGTACTTC. The J gene is TRBJ2-7, the V gene TRBV28; TRBD1 matches 9 bases. Looked up from germline, CDR1 is MDHEN and CDR2 is SYDVKM. CDR3 length: 13 residues. V shed 9 bases and J 0 bases; nucleotides not matched to a gene: 3.

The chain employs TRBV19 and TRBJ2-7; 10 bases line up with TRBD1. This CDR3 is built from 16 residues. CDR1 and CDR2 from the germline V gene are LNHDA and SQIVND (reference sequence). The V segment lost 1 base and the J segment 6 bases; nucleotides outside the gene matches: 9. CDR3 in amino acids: CASSIVLRDRGREQYF. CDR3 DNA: TGTGCCAGTAGTATAGTCCTTCGGGACAGGGGACGCGAGCAGTACTTC.

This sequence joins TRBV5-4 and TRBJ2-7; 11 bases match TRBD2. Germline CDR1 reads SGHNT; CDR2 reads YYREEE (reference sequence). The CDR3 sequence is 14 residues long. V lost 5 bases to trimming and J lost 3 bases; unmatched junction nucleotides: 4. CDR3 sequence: CASSPTSGGYEQYF. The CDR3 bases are TGTGCCAGCAGTCCTACTAGCGGGGGCTACGAGCAGTACTTC.

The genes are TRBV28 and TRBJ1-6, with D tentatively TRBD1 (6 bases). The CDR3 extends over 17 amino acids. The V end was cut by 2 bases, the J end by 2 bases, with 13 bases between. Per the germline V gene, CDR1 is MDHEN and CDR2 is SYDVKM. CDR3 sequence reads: CASSLVRGFTYNSPLHF. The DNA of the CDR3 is TGTGCCAGCAGTTTAGTGAGGGGGTTTACCTATAATTCACCCCTCCACTTT.

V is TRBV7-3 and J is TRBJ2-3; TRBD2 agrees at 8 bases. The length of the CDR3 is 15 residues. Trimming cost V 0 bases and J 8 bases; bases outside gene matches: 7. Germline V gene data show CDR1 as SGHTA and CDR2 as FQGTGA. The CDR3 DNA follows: TGTGCCAGCAGCTTAACTGGCGGGGGGAGTCGTACGCAGTATTTT. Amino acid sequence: CASSLTGGGSRTQYF.

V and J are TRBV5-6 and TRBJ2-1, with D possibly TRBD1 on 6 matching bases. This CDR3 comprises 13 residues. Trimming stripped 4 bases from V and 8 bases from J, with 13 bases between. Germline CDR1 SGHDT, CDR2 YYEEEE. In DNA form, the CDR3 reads TGTGCCAGCAGCGGGGGCGAGGGCGATGAGCAGTTCTTC. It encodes CASSGGEGDEQFF.

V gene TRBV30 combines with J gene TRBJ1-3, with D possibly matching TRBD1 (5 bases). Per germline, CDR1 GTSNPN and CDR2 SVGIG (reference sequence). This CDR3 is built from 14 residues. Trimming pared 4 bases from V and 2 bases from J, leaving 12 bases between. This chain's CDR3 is CAWIIRGPGNTIYF. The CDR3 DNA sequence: TGTGCCTGGATTATAAGGGGCCCTGGAAACACCATATATTTT.

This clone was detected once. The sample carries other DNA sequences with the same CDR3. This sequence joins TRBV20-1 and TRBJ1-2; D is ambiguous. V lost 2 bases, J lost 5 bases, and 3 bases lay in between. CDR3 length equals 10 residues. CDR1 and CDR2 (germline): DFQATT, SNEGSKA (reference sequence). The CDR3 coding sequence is TGCAGTGCTAGATTATATGGCTACACCTTC. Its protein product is CSARLYGYTF.

The CDR3: CASSLESGRHNEQFF. CDR3 DNA: TGTGCCAGCAGTCTCGAAAGCGGGAGGCACAATGAGCAGTTCTTC. The rearrangement links TRBV27 to TRBJ2-1; 9 nucleotides line up with TRBD2. Looked up from germline, CDR1 is MNHEY and CDR2 is SMNVEV (reference sequence). The CDR3 sequence is 15 residues long. J lost 5 bases, V lost 5 bases, and 7 bases had no gene match.

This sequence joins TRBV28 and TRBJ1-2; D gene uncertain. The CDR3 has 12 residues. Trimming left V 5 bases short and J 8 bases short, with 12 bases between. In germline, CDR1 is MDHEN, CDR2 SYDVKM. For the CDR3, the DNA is TGTGCCAGCAGTCTTCCGAGATGGGGCTACACCTTC. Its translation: CASSLPRWGYTF.

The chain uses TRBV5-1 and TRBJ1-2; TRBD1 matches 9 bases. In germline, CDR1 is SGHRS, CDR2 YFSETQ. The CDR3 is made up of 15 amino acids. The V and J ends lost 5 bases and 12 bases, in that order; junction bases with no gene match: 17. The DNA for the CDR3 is TGCGCCAGCAGAGATACGGGACAGGGTGTGGGACCCAACACCTTC. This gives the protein CASRDTGQGVGPNTF.

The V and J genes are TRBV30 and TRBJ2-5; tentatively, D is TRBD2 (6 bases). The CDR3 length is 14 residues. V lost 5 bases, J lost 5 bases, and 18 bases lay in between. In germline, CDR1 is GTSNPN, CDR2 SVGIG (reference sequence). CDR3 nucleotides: TGTGCCTGGGGGGGGACCACCCGGCTGGAGACCCAGTACTTC. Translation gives CAWGGTTRLETQYF.

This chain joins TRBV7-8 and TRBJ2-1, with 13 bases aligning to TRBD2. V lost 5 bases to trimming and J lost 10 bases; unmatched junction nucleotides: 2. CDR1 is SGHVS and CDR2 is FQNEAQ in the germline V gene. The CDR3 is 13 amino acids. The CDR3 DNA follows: TGTGCCAGCAGCCAGACTAGCGGGAGGGAGCAGTTCTTC. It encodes CASSQTSGREQFF.

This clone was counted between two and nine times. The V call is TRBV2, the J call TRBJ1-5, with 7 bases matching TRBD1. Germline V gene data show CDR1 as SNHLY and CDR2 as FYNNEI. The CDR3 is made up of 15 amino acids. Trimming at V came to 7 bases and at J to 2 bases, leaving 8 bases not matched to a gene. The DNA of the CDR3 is TGTGCCAGCAAGGTCCAGGGGGGAGGCAATCAGCCCCAGCATTTT. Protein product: CASKVQGGGNQPQHF.

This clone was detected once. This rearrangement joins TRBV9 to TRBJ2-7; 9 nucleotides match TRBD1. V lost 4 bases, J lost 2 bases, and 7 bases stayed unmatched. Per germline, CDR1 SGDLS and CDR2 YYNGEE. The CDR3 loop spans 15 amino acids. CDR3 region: CASSFGTGSAYEQYF. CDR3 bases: TGTGCCAGCAGCTTCGGGACAGGGTCAGCCTACGAGCAGTACTTC.

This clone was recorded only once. The CDR3 here is CASSLRQGASYGYTF. Here the CDR3 DNA reads TGTGCCAGCAGTTTGCGACAGGGGGCCAGCTATGGCTACACCTTC. The chain links TRBV28 to TRBJ1-2, with TRBD1 matching over 10 bases. CDR3 length: 15 residues. The V gene's germline CDR1 is MDHEN and CDR2 SYDVKM. With 3 bases clipped from V and 4 bases from J, the junction kept 5 bases outside the gene matches.

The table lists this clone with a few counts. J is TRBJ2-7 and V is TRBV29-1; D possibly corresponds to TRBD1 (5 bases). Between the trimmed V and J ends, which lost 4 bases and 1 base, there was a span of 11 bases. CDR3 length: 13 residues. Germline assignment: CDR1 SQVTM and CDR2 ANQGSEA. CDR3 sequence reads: CSVGTRQSYEQYF. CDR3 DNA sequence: TGCAGCGTTGGTACGCGACAGTCCTACGAGCAGTACTTC.

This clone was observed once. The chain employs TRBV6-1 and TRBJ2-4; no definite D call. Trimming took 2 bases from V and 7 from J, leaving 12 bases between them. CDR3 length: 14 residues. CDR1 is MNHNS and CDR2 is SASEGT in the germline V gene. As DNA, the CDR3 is TGTGCCAGCAGTGAATCGGCTAGTGGGAACATTCAGTACTTC. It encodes CASSESASGNIQYF.